The clone carrying this T cell receptor (beta chain) was counted once. One entry per CDR3 protein results from TCRdb running MiXCR on the 5' RACE reads. The sample lists nearly 350,000 distinct CDR3 sequences, about 15% occurring once. The sample originates from a study of CD8 T cells in ankylosing spondylitis. The CDR3 has 12 residues. Trimming cost V 8 bases and J 0 bases, with 11 bases left between them. Germline V CDR1 and CDR2: SQVTM, ANQGSEA. What was sequenced was blood, either unsorted or a sorted T cell fraction (not recorded which). This TCR derives from a male donor with ankylosing spondylitis or in good health (not recorded which). The chain uses TRBV29-1 and TRBJ2-7, with a weak D call TRBD1 (5 bases). The CDR3 nucleotides are TGCAGCTCCTTGACAGACTCCTACGAGCAGTACTTC. It translates to CSSLTDSYEQYF.